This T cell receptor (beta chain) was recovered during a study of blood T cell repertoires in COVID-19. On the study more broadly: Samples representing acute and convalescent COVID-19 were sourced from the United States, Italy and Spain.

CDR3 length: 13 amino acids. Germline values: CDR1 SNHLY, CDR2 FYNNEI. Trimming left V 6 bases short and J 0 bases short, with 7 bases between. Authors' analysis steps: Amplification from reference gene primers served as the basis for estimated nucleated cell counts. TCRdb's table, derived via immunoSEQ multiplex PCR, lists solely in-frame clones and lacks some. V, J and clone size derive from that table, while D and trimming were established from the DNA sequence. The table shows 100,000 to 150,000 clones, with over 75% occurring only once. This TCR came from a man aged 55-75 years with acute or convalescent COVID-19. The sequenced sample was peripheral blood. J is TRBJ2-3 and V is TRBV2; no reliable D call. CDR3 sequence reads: CASRSGSTDTQYF. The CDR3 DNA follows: TGTGCCAGCAGGTCAGGCAGCACAGATACGCAGTATTTT.